This T cell receptor beta chain was documented in a study of cytomegalovirus exposure and HLA in healthy donors. Concerning this clone: Its target is not known.

This CDR3 is built from 15 residues. Germline V gene lookup returns CDR1 SNHLY and CDR2 FYNNEI. V dropped 8 bases and J dropped 4; count of bases not matched to a gene: 11. Study findings and constraints: Associated with cytomegalovirus, according to the listing, were 164 TCR beta chains.

Using immunoSEQ multiplex PCR, the repertoire was profiled, and TCRdb retains in-frame clones only, with some absent. The sample lists 130,000 or so clones; roughly 90% were seen once. This rearrangement joins TRBV2 to TRBJ2-7; 10 bases match TRBD1. The TCR was taken from a woman between 18 and 29 years old in good health and CMV-seronegative. Sequences were obtained from PBMCs. As DNA, the CDR3 is TGTGCCAGCGGCAACCCGGGACAGGGGACGTACGAGCAGTACTTC. Its translation is CASGNPGQGTYEQYF.